This record covers a single T cell receptor (beta chain). V was cut by 4 bases and J by 1 base, with 11 bases left in between. This CDR3 is built from 15 residues. Germline CDR1 SGHDN, CDR2 FVKESK. The data derive from a study of blood T cell repertoires in COVID-19. Only in-frame clones appear in the TCRdb table, and some are missing; sequencing was by immunoSEQ multiplex PCR. The sample yields 300,000 to 500,000 clones, approximately 88% seen once. Sample: PBMCs or T cells enriched from blood (not recorded which). V gene TRBV14 combines with J gene TRBJ2-1; D is perhaps TRBD1 (6 bases). This sequence originates from a woman aged 25 to 39 with acute COVID-19. The CDR3 here is CASSRQGFSYNEQFF. The CDR3 bases are TGTGCCAGCAGCCGCCAGGGGTTTTCCTACAATGAGCAGTTCTTC. Combining the CDR3 with reference TRBV14 and TRBJ2-1 gives the whole variable domain EAGVTQFPSHSVIEKGQTVTLRCDPISGHDNLYWYRRVMGKEIKFLLHFVKESKQDESGMPNNRFLAERTGGTYSTLKVQPAELEDSGVYFCASSRQGFSYNEQFFGPGTRLTVL.